These T cell receptor beta chains were read from a single sample in a study of OX40 agonist ivuxolimab in advanced cancers. Some clones are missing from TCRdb's copy, which holds only in-frame ones; the method was immunoSEQ multiplex PCR. The sample yields around 50,000 clones, roughly nine tenths seen once. The source was CD4+ or CD8+ T cells sorted from blood, collected in a trial of the OX40 agonist ivuxolimab. These receptors all come from an adult with an advanced solid tumor such as melanoma, head and neck, liver or kidney cancer. Each CDR3 is given with its conserved first and last residue. D genes are given only for firm matches. Size values are once, few and many counts, or a class for expanded clones, and some rows have none.

-	TRBV2	-	TRBJ1-3	CASSVSSSGNTIYF	TGTGCCAGCAGTGTCTCAAGCTCTGGAAACACCATATATTTT
-	TRBV6-1	-	TRBJ2-2	CASRSGRVDTGELFF	TGTGCCAGCAGATCCGGCAGGGTGGACACCGGGGAGCTGTTTTTT
TRBD2	TRBV7-9	-	TRBJ2-3	CASSLRGLVTDTQYF	TGTGCCAGCAGCTTAAGAGGACTAGTCACAGATACGCAGTATTTT
-	TRBV27	-	TRBJ2-3	CASRPRGITLSTDTQYF	TGTGCCAGCAGACCTAGGGGGATCACCTTAAGCACAGATACGCAGTATTTT
-	TRBV29-1	-	TRBJ2-1	CSVEGGPVSYNEQFF	TGCAGCGTTGAAGGGGGGCCGGTTTCCTACAATGAGCAGTTCTTC
-	TRBV10-1	once	TRBJ1-2	CASSEMLRDLGGYTF	TGCGCCAGCAGTGAGATGTTACGGGACCTCGGAGGCTACACCTTC
TRBD1	TRBV6-1	-	TRBJ2-7	CASSEDRGYEQYF	TGTGCCAGCAGTGAAGACAGGGGCTACGAGCAGTACTTC
-	TRBV5-1	-	TRBJ2-5	CASSPPLTQETQYF	TGCGCCAGCAGCCCTCCTCTTACCCAAGAGACCCAGTACTTC
TRBD1	TRBV7-2	-	TRBJ1-4	CASSLGQGKANEKLFF	TGTGCCAGCAGCCTCGGACAGGGGAAGGCTAATGAAAAACTGTTTTTT
TRBD1	TRBV5-1	-	TRBJ1-4	CASSLETGVEKLFF	TGCGCCAGCAGCTTGGAAACAGGGGTTGAAAAACTGTTTTTT
-	TRBV5-6	-	TRBJ2-7	CASSPRDAYEQYF	TGTGCCAGCAGCCCCCGGGACGCCTACGAGCAGTACTTC
TRBD2	TRBV2	few	TRBJ2-3	CANALAGTTDTQYF	TGTGCCAACGCACTAGCGGGGACCACAGATACGCAGTATTTT
TRBD1	TRBV11-2	-	TRBJ2-7	CASSLTEDRDEQYF	TGTGCCAGCAGCCTGACCGAGGACAGGGACGAGCAGTACTTC
TRBD1	TRBV5-1	-	TRBJ1-1	CASSLVLGGENTEAFF	TGCGCCAGCAGCTTGGTTCTAGGGGGCGAGAACACTGAAGCTTTCTTT
-	TRBV19	-	TRBJ2-7	CASSFYGQTYEQYF	TGTGCCAGTAGTTTTTATGGACAGACCTACGAGCAGTACTTC
-	TRBV6-1	-	TRBJ2-1	CASTLDHGPYNEQFF	TGTGCCAGCACCCTGGACCACGGCCCCTACAATGAGCAGTTCTTC
-	TRBV5-4	-	TRBJ1-2	CASSLQGLGDYGYTF	TGTGCCAGCAGCTTACAGGGCTTGGGAGACTATGGCTACACCTTC
-	TRBV2	-	TRBJ2-7	CASSEALTGPYEQYF	TGTGCCAGCAGTGAAGCCCTGACGGGACCCTACGAGCAGTACTTC
-	TRBV11-2	-	TRBJ2-3	CASSLNRVTPTDTQYF	TGTGCCAGCAGCTTAAATCGGGTTACCCCCACAGATACGCAGTATTTT
-	TRBV7-9	-	TRBJ1-4	CASSLVGRKVGKLFF	TGTGCCAGCAGCTTAGTAGGGCGTAAGGTGGGAAAACTGTTTTTT
-	TRBV15	-	TRBJ2-1	CATSREGGASSYNEQFF	TGTGCCACCAGCAGGGAGGGGGGGGCAAGCTCCTACAATGAGCAGTTCTTC
-	TRBV14	-	TRBJ2-5	CASSTAVETQYF	TGTGCCAGCAGCACCGCCGTAGAGACCCAGTACTTC
TRBD2	TRBV5-6	-	TRBJ2-5	CASSLGLAPRETQYF	TGTGCCAGCAGCTTAGGACTAGCTCCCCGGGAGACCCAGTACTTC
TRBD1	TRBV18	-	TRBJ1-2	CASSLTLGQGVNYGYTF	TGTGCCAGCTCACTCACGTTGGGACAGGGGGTCAACTATGGCTACACCTTC
-	TRBV28	-	TRBJ1-3	CASSGGDSGNTIYF	TGTGCCAGCAGTGGAGGGGACTCTGGAAACACCATATATTTT
-	TRBV19	-	TRBJ1-1	CASSIEGFGDTEAFF	TGTGCCAGTAGTATAGAGGGATTCGGCGACACTGAAGCTTTCTTT
-	TRBV25-1	-	TRBJ2-5	CASTPGSQETQYF	TGTGCCAGCACCCCCGGGTCCCAAGAGACCCAGTACTTC
TRBD1	TRBV5-1	-	TRBJ2-1	CASSLFGTGNEQFF	TGCGCCAGCAGCTTGTTTGGGACAGGGAATGAGCAGTTCTTC
-	TRBV5-4	-	TRBJ1-1	CASSLATGGTEAFF	TGTGCCAGCAGCCTGGCAACGGGAGGCACTGAAGCTTTCTTT
TRBD2	TRBV7-8	-	TRBJ2-3	CASSPLAGGRTDTQYF	TGTGCCAGCAGCCCATTAGCGGGGGGGCGCACAGATACGCAGTATTTT
-	TRBV18	-	TRBJ1-1	CASTRGNTEAFF	TGTGCCAGCACCAGGGGTAACACTGAAGCTTTCTTT
-	TRBV2	-	TRBJ2-5	CASSEMLETQYF	TGTGCCAGCAGTGAAATGTTAGAGACCCAGTACTTC
-	TRBV7-2	-	TRBJ1-2	CASSLLTQAYGYTF	TGTGCCAGCAGCTTATTGACTCAGGCCTATGGCTACACCTTC
-	TRBV19	-	TRBJ2-5	CASRSEGETQYF	TGTGCCAGTAGGTCGGAGGGGGAGACCCAGTACTTC
TRBD1	TRBV18	once	TRBJ2-7	CASSPPLTDRVISYEQYF	TGTGCCAGCTCTCCACCTTTAACTGACAGGGTCATCTCCTACGAGCAGTACTTC
-	TRBV5-1	-	TRBJ1-2	CASSSGQLGPYGYTF	TGCGCCAGCAGCTCCGGACAGTTGGGGCCTTATGGCTACACCTTC
TRBD2	TRBV9	-	TRBJ2-5	CASSVGFGRGETQYF	TGTGCCAGCAGCGTGGGGTTCGGGAGGGGTGAGACCCAGTACTTC
-	TRBV5-5	-	TRBJ2-1	CASSPRGTGSSYNEQFF	TGTGCCAGCAGCCCTAGGGGTACAGGGAGCTCCTACAATGAGCAGTTCTTC
-	TRBV28	-	TRBJ2-3	CASSSRWVGTRSDTQYF	TGTGCCAGCAGTTCCCGGTGGGTGGGCACCCGATCGGATACGCAGTATTTT
-	TRBV9	-	TRBJ1-2	CASSVGAGTRYGYTF	TGTGCCAGCAGCGTAGGAGCAGGGACTAGGTATGGCTACACCTTC
TRBD1	TRBV6-4	-	TRBJ2-2	CASRPDRAIGELFF	TGTGCCAGCAGACCGGACAGGGCTATCGGGGAGCTGTTTTTT
TRBD2	TRBV5-7	-	TRBJ2-7	CASSLEGRAGGSLNEQYF	TGTGCCAGCAGCTTAGAAGGTAGAGCGGGAGGATCTTTGAACGAGCAGTACTTC
-	TRBV6-5	once	TRBJ1-5	CASSDRGVQPQHF	TGTGCCAGCAGTGATCGGGGGGTACAGCCCCAGCATTTT
-	TRBV29-1	-	TRBJ1-1	CSVSRRNTEAFF	TGCAGCGTTTCCAGGAGGAACACTGAAGCTTTCTTT
-	TRBV27	few	TRBJ1-5	CASSFLGTQNQPQHF	TGTGCCAGCAGTTTCCTCGGGACGCAGAATCAGCCCCAGCATTTT
-	TRBV6-5	-	TRBJ1-1	CASSYSILLNTEAFF	TGTGCCAGCAGTTACTCTATACTGTTGAACACTGAAGCTTTCTTT
TRBD1	TRBV6-5	-	TRBJ1-2	CASREAGGNYGYTF	TGTGCCAGCAGGGAAGCAGGGGGCAACTATGGCTACACCTTC
-	TRBV5-4	-	TRBJ1-2	CASSLDGVAGYTF	TGTGCCAGCAGCTTGGATGGAGTTGCTGGCTACACCTTC
-	TRBV9	once	TRBJ2-7	CASSFGGDSYEQYF	TGTGCCAGCAGCTTTGGCGGGGACTCCTACGAGCAGTACTTC
-	TRBV5-4	-	TRBJ2-1	CASFGQSSYNEQFF	TGTGCCAGTTTCGGACAGAGCTCCTACAATGAGCAGTTCTTC
TRBD2	TRBV6-5	-	TRBJ2-5	CASSWVGTSGETQYF	TGTGCCAGCAGTTGGGTCGGGACTAGCGGGGAGACCCAGTACTTC